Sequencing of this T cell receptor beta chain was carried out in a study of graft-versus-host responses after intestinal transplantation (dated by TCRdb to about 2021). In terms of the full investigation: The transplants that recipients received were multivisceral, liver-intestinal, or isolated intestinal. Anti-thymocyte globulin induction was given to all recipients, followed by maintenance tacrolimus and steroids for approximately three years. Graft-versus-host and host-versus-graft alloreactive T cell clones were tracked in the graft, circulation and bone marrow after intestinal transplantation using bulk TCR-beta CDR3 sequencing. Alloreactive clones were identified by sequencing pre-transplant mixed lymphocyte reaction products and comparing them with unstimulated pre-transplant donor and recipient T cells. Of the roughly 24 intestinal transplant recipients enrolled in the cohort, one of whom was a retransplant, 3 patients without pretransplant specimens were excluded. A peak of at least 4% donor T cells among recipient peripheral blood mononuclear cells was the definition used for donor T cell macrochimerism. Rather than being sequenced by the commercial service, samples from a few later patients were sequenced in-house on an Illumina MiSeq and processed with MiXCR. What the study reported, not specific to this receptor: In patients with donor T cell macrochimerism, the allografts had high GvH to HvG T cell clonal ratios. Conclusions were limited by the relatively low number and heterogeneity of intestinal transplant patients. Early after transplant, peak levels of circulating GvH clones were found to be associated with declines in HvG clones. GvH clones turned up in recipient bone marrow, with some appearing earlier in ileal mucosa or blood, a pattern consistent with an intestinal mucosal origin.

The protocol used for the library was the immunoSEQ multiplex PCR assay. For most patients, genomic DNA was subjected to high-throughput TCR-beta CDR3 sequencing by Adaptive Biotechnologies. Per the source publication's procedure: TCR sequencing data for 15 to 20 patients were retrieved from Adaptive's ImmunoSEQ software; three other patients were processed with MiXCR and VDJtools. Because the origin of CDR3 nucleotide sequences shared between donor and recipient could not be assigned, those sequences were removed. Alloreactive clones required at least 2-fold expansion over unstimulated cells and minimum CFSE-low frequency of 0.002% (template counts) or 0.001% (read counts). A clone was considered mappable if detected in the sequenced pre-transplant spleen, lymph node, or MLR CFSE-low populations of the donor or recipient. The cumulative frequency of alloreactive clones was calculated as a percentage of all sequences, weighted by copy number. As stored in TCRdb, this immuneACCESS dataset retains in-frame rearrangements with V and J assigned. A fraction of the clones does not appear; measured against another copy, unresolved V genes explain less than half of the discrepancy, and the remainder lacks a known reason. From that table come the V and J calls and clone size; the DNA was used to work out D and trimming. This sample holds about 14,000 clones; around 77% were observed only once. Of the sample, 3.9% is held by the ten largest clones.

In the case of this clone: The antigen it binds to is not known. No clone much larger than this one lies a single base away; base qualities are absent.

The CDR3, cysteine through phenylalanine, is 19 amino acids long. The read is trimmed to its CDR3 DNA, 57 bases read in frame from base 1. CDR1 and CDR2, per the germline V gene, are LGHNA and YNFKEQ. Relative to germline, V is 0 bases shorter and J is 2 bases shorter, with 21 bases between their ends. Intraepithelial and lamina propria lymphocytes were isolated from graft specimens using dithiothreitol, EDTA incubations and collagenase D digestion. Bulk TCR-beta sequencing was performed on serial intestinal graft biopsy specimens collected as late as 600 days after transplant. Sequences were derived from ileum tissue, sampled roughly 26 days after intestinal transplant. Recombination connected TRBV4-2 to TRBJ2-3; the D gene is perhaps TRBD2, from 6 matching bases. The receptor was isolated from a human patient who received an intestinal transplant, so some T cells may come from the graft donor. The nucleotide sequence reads TGTGCCAGCAGCCAAGATTTGGCCGGGGACTTTTCAAACACAGATACGCAGTATTTT. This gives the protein CASSQDLAGDFSNTDTQYF.